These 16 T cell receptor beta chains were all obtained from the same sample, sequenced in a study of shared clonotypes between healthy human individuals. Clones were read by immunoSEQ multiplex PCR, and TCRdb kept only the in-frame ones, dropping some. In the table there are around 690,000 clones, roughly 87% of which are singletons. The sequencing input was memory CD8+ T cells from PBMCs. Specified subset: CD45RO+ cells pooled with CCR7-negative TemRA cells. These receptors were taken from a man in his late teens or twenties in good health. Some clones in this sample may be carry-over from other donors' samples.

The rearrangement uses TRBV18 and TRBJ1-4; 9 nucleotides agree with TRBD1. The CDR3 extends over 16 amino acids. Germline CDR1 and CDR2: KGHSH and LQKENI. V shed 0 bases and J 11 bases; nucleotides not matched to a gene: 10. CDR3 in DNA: TGTGCCAGCTCACCACCGCCGGGACAGGGTTGGGTGAAACTGTTTTTT. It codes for CASSPPPGQGWVKLFF.

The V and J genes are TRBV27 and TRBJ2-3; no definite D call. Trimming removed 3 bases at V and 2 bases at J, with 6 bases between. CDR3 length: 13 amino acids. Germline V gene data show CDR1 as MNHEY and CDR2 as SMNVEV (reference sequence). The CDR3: CASSLIITDTQYF. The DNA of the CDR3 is TGTGCCAGCAGTTTGATCATCACAGATACGCAGTATTTT.

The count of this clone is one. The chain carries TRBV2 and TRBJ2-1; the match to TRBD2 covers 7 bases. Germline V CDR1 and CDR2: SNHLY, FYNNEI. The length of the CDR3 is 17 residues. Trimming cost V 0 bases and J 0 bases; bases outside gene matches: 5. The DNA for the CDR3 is TGTGCCAGCAGTGAAGCGCTAGCGGACCACTCCTACAATGAGCAGTTCTTC. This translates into CASSEALADHSYNEQFF. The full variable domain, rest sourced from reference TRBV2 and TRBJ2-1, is EPEVTQTPSHQVTQMGQEVILRCVPISNHLYFYWYRQILGQKVEFLVSFYNNEISEKSEIFDDQFSVERPDGSNFTLKIRSTKLEDSAMYFCASSEALADHSYNEQFFGPGTRLTVL.

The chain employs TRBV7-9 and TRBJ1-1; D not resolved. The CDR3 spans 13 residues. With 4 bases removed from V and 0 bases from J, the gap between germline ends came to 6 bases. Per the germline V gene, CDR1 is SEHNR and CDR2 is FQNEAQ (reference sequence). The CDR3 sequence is CASSSLLNTEAFF. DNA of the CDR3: TGTGCCAGCAGCTCCCTGTTGAACACTGAAGCTTTCTTT.

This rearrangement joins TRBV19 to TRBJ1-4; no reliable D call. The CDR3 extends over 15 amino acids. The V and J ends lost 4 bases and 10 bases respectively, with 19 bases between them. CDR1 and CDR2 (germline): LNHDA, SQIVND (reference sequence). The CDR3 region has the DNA TGTGCCAGTAGTACAGAGCCGGGCCCCAACCGAAAACTGTTTTTT. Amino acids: CASSTEPGPNRKLFF.

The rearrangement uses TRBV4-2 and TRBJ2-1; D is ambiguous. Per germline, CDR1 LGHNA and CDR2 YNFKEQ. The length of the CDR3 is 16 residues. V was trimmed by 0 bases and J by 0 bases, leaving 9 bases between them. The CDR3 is CASSQDWPNSYNEQFF. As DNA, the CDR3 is TGTGCCAGCAGCCAAGACTGGCCAAACTCCTACAATGAGCAGTTCTTC.

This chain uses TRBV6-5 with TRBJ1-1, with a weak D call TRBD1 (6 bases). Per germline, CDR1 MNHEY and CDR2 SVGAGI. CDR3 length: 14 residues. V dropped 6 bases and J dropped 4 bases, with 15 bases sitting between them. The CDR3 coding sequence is TGTGCCAGCAGGATAACTTCAGGGGCCACTGAAGCTTTCTTT. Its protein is CASRITSGATEAFF.

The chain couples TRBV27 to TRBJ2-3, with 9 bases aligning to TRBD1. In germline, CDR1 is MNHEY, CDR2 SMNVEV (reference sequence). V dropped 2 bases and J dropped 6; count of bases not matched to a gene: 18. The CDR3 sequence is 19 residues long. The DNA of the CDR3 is TGTGCCAGCAGTTTACGCGAATTTCTAGGGGACAGGGTGCGGGATACGCAGTATTTT. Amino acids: CASSLREFLGDRVRDTQYF.

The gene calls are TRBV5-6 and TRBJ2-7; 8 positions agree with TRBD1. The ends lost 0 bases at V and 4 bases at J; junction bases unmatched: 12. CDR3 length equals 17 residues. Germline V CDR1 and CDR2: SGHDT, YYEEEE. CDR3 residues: CASSLGSRAGGAYEQYF. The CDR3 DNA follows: TGTGCCAGCAGCTTGGGTAGTCGGGCAGGGGGCGCGTACGAGCAGTACTTC.

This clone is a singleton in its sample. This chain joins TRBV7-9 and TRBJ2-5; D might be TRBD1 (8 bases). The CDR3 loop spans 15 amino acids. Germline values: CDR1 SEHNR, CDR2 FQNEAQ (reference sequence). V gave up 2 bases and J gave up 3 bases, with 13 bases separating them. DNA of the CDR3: TGTGCCAGCAGCTTAAGACAGGGGAGGGAAGAGACCCAGTACTTC. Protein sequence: CASSLRQGREETQYF.

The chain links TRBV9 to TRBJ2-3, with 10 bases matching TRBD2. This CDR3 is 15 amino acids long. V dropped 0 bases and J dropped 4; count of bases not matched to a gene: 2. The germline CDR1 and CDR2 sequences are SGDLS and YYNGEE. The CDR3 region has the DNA TGTGCCAGCAGCGTAGATAGCGGGAGGTCAGATACGCAGTATTTT. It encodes CASSVDSGRSDTQYF.

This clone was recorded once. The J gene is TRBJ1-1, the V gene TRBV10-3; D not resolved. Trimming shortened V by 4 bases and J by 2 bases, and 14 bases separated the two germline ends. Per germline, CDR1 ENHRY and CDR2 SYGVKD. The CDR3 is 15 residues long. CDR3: CAISARQELNTEAFF. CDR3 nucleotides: TGTGCCATCAGTGCCCGGCAGGAGCTCAACACTGAAGCTTTCTTT.

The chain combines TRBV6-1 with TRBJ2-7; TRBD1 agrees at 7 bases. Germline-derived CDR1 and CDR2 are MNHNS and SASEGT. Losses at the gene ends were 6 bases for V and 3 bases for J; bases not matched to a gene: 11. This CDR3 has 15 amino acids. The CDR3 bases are TGTGCCAGCAGAGGGTCGGGACAGCCTTTCTACGAGCAGTACTTC. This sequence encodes CASRGSGQPFYEQYF.

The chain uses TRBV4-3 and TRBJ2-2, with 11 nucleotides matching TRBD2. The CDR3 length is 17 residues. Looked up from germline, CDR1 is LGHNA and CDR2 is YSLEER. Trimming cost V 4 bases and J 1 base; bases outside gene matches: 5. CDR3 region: CASSPLLAGENTGELFF. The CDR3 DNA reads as TGCGCCAGCAGCCCATTACTAGCGGGAGAGAACACCGGGGAGCTGTTTTTT.

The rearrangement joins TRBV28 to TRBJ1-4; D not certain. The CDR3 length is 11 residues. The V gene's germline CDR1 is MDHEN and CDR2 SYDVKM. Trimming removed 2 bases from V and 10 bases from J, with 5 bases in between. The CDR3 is CASSLGGKLFF. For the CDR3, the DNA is TGTGCCAGCAGTTTAGGCGGAAAACTGTTTTTT.

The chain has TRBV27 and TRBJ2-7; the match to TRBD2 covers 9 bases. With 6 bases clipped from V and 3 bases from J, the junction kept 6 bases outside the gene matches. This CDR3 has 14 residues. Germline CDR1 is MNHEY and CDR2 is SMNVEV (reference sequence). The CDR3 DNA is TGTGCCAGCAGATTTAGCGGGAGCTTCTACGAGCAGTACTTC. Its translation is CASRFSGSFYEQYF.